Sequencing of this T cell receptor beta chain was carried out in a study of cytomegalovirus exposure and HLA in healthy donors. As for the study in general: Assignment to the Caucasian-associated ancestry cluster applied to 75% to 85% of the approximately 360 genotyped donors. Study outcomes and limitations: Data from an earlier analysis indicated that most TCR beta V segments were productive either about 90% or about 30% of the time. Approximately 160 TCR beta chains were listed as cytomegalovirus-associated.

Concerning this clone: Its antigen remains unknown.

13 Jbeta primers and 60 Vbeta primers were used for the PCR. Clones were sequenced by immunoSEQ multiplex PCR, and TCRdb holds only the in-frame ones, with some missing. The sample consists of about 140,000 clones, around four fifths of them appearing once. The trim removed 4 bases at V and 4 bases at J, leaving 10 bases unmatched. CDR3 length: 16 amino acids. Germline CDR1 reads SQVTM; CDR2 reads ANQGSEA. The material sequenced was PBMCs. This clonotype was obtained from a female donor in good health and CMV-seronegative. V is TRBV29-1 and J is TRBJ2-1; 10 positions agree with TRBD2. Written as DNA, the CDR3 is TGCAGCGTTGCAACTTTAGCGGGGGGAGGTTACAATGAGCAGTTCTTC. This translates into CSVATLAGGGYNEQFF.